Below are 14 T cell receptor beta chains sequenced from a single sample in a study of shared clonotypes between healthy human individuals (dated by TCRdb to about 2020). The library relied on the immunoSEQ multiplex PCR assay. TCRdb re-hosts the immuneACCESS table, in-frame sequences only. Its copies lack some clones; in the studies checked, an unresolved V gene accounts for under half of them, and the cause for the rest is not known. This sample has hundreds of thousands of clones in its table, and 74% of those were observed once. The top ten clones comprise over 1.5% of the sample. Material for sequencing was memory CD4+ T cells sorted from blood. The sample's cell subset or site label is to be understood as: CD45RA-negative fraction. The source of these receptors is a woman in her twenties or thirties in good health.

The V gene is TRBV18, the J gene TRBJ1-1; D unclear. From germline, CDR1 is KGHSH and CDR2 LQKENI. This CDR3 is 14 amino acids long. V lost 4 bases and J 4 bases, leaving 13 bases between the germline ends. The CDR3 DNA reads TGTGCCAGCTCACGGACTAGGGATGGCACTGAAGCTTTCTTT. It encodes CASSRTRDGTEAFF.

V and J are TRBV11-3 and TRBJ2-7, with D hard to call. The CDR3 covers 14 residues. Trimming took off 0 bases at V and 1 base at J, with 7 bases between the two ends. Per the germline V gene, CDR1 is SGHNT and CDR2 is YENEEA. CDR3 sequence: CASSLDSLSYEQYF. The CDR3 DNA reads TGTGCCAGCAGCTTAGATTCTTTATCCTACGAGCAGTACTTC.

This clone was seen only a few times. The V call is TRBV29-1, the J call TRBJ1-2; D remains ambiguous. V was shortened by 8 bases and J by 8 bases, with 18 bases between the two germline ends. The CDR3 is 12 amino acids. Per germline, CDR1 SQVTM and CDR2 ANQGSEA. In nucleotides, the CDR3 is TGCAGCACGTACGTTGTGGAGCAGGGCTACACCTTC. It encodes CSTYVVEQGYTF. Based on the CDR3 plus reference TRBV29-1 and TRBJ1-2, the full variable domain is SAVISQKPSRDICQRGTSLTIQCQVDSQVTMMFWYRQQPGQSLTLIATANQGSEATYESGFVIDKFPISRPNLTFSTLTVSNMSPEDSSIYLCSTYVVEQGYTFGSGTRLTVV.

CDR3 region: CASRPGQGASTEAFF. CDR3 in DNA: TGTGCCAGCAGGCCGGGACAGGGGGCCTCCACTGAAGCTTTCTTT. This chain links TRBV6-5 with TRBJ1-1; 12 bases match TRBD1. CDR1 and CDR2 from the germline V gene are MNHEY and SVGAGI. The ends lost 6 bases at V and 4 bases at J; junction bases unmatched: 6. The CDR3 runs to 15 residues.

V and J are TRBV5-1 and TRBJ1-1, with 7 bases that match TRBD1. The V and J ends lost 0 bases and 8 bases, in that order; junction bases with no gene match: 10. Germline CDR1 reads SGHRS; CDR2 reads YFSETQ. The CDR3 runs to 15 residues. In nucleotides, the CDR3 is TGCGCCAGCAGCTTGGGACAGGGCAGGGGAGGAGAAGCTTTCTTT. It yields the protein CASSLGQGRGGEAFF.

This clone was observed at least ten times. The chain joins TRBV15 to TRBJ2-7, with D tentatively TRBD1 (6 bases). The CDR3 runs 16 residues. V was cut by 0 bases and J by 3 bases, with 15 bases left in between. The germline V gene has CDR1 LNHNV and CDR2 YYDKDF (reference sequence). The CDR3 nucleotides read TGTGCCACCAGCAGAGATTTGGCAGGGGCATTCTACGAGCAGTACTTC. Its protein product is CATSRDLAGAFYEQYF.

The chain is built from TRBV21-1 and TRBJ2-3; TRBD1, as called in the table, went unchecked against the DNA. TRBV21-1 is classified as a pseudogene. The CDR3 is 20 amino acids. In DNA form, the CDR3 reads TGTGCCAGCAGCAAACTACGGCAGGGTGGTAGAAGTTTTTTCACAGATACGCAGTATTTT. It codes for CASSKLRQGGRSFFTDTQYF.

This clone was seen a few times. The CDR3: CASSYSPGLGNTIYF. Here the CDR3 DNA reads TGTGCCAGCAGTTACTCGCCAGGGTTAGGAAACACCATATATTTT. The chain joins TRBV6-5 to TRBJ1-3; a possible D gene is TRBD1 (5 bases). In germline, CDR1 is MNHEY, CDR2 SVGAGI. V gave up 0 bases and J gave up 4 bases, with 10 bases separating them. The CDR3 totals 15 residues.

This clone was found a few times. The V call is TRBV20-1, the J call TRBJ2-5; D gene uncertain. Germline V gene sequence: CDR1 DFQATT, CDR2 SNEGSKA (reference sequence). This CDR3 spans 11 amino acids. Deletions cut 6 bases from V and 1 base from J, with 6 bases between. In DNA, the CDR3 is TGCAGTGCACTCGCCCAAGAGACCCAGTACTTC. It codes for CSALAQETQYF.

This clone was seen ten or more times. J is TRBJ2-1 and V is TRBV7-3, with D possibly matching TRBD1 (6 bases). The CDR3 runs 14 residues. The germline CDR1 and CDR2 sequences are SGHTA and FQGTGA. V was clipped by 3 bases and J by 5 bases, with 11 bases between them. The CDR3: CASSLRQENNEQFF. DNA of the CDR3: TGTGCCAGCAGCTTGCGACAGGAAAACAATGAGCAGTTCTTC.

The chain employs TRBV7-9 and TRBJ1-1; D not resolved. Germline V CDR1 and CDR2: SEHNR, FQNEAQ (reference sequence). Trimming took off 5 bases at V and 7 bases at J, with 20 bases between the two ends. The CDR3 contains 15 residues. The CDR3: CASSPISLSAGEAFF. CDR3 nucleotides: TGTGCCAGCAGCCCTATTTCCCTATCCGCGGGTGAAGCTTTCTTT.

This clone was observed a single time. The chain combines TRBV5-1 with TRBJ1-1, with TRBD1 as a possible D gene (5 bases). V gave up 0 bases and J gave up 6 bases, with 9 bases separating them. The germline V gene has CDR1 SGHRS and CDR2 YFSETQ. CDR3 length: 13 amino acids. CDR3 nucleotide sequence: TGCGCCAGCAGCTTGGTGGGCAGGGCTGAAGCTTTCTTT. It codes for CASSLVGRAEAFF.

The V gene is TRBV14, the J gene TRBJ2-7, with no clear D. From germline, CDR1 is SGHDN and CDR2 FVKESK. The CDR3 runs 16 residues. V lost 3 bases, J lost 3 bases, and 18 bases lay in between. DNA of the CDR3: TGTGCCAGCAGCCACCACCAAGGTCGAGGTGGCTACGAGCAGTACTTC. Translating it yields CASSHHQGRGGYEQYF.

The chain employs TRBV18 and TRBJ2-7, with 7 positions matching TRBD2. There are 14 residues in the CDR3. Trimming removed 1 base from V and 5 bases from J; junction bases left unmatched: 5. Germline V gene data show CDR1 as KGHSH and CDR2 as LQKENI. CDR3 DNA: TGTGCCAGCTCACCACGCGCGGGAGCCGACGAGCAGTACTTC. It encodes CASSPRAGADEQYF.